This paragraph reports one T cell receptor beta chain. The CD4+ fraction was divided into a CD45RA+ naive subset and a CD45RA-negative memory subset. The data were obtained in a study of shared clonotypes between healthy human individuals. This table comes from immunoSEQ multiplex PCR, and its TCRdb copy is limited to in-frame clones, with some not included. The table includes a few million clones, around 94% detected once. The receptor was isolated from a man between 18 and 29 years old in good health. The source material was naive CD4+ T cells sorted from blood. The sample's subset: CD45RA+ positively selected.

The CDR3 protein is CASTALNTDTQYF. The CDR3 DNA is TGTGCCAGCACCGCTCTTAACACAGATACGCAGTATTTT. This rearrangement joins TRBV5-4 to TRBJ2-3; D remains unclear. The CDR3 is 13 residues long. The V gene lost 6 bases and the J gene lost 2 bases, with 10 bases spanning the gap. Germline CDR1 is SGHNT and CDR2 is YYREEE (reference sequence).